The rows below give T cell receptor beta chains drawn from one sample of a study of beta chain features in type 1 diabetes. Libraries were prepared by immunoSEQ multiplex PCR; TCRdb keeps only in-frame clonotypes and omits some of them. The repertoire has 60,000 or so clones, around 56% of them found once; the top ten carry 2% to 3%. The material sequenced was Tregs from blood. These receptors all come from a middle-aged woman with type 1 diabetes. Both conserved end residues are part of each CDR3. Fields, in order: CDR3 protein, CDR3 DNA, clone size, D gene, V gene, J gene. The D gene is left open where the match is weak. Clone size is stated in some rows and not others, as once, few, many or a class when expanded.

CDR3: CATSIRPRDGTQYF; DNA: TGTGCCACCAGCATTCGTCCGCGTGATGGGACCCAGTACTTC; size: few; D: .; V: TRBV15; J: TRBJ2-5
CDR3: CASSLGGINQPQHF; DNA: TGCGCCAGCAGCTTGGGCGGCATCAATCAGCCCCAGCATTTT; size: .; D: .; V: TRBV5-1; J: TRBJ1-5
CDR3: CASSLARTVQETQYF; DNA: TGTGCCAGCAGCTTAGCGAGGACAGTTCAAGAGACCCAGTACTTC; size: few; D: .; V: TRBV7-9; J: TRBJ2-5
CDR3: CASSSTENTEAFF; DNA: TGTGCCAGCAGCTCGACAGAGAACACTGAAGCTTTCTTT; size: .; D: .; V: TRBV7-3; J: TRBJ1-1
CDR3: CASNLQGFGEQYF; DNA: TGTGCCAGCAACCTGCAGGGCTTTGGCGAGCAGTACTTC; size: .; D: .; V: TRBV9; J: TRBJ2-7
CDR3: CASSSRLSNQPQHF; DNA: TGTGCCAGCAGTTCCAGATTGAGCAATCAGCCCCAGCATTTT; size: .; D: .; V: TRBV6-5; J: TRBJ1-5
CDR3: CASSYFGGGAFF; DNA: TGTGCCAGCAGTTACTTTGGGGGAGGAGCTTTCTTT; size: .; D: .; V: TRBV6-6; J: TRBJ1-1
CDR3: CSYYDPKRTYGYTF; DNA: TGCAGCTACTACGATCCCAAGCGGACTTATGGCTACACCTTC; size: few; D: .; V: TRBV29-1; J: TRBJ1-2
CDR3: CASRRQWNTGELFF; DNA: TGTGCCAGCAGGCGACAGTGGAACACCGGGGAGCTGTTTTTT; size: .; D: .; V: TRBV7-3; J: TRBJ2-2
CDR3: CASSPGQDYEQYF; DNA: TGTGCCAGCTCACCCGGACAGGACTACGAGCAGTACTTC; size: .; D: TRBD1; V: TRBV18; J: TRBJ2-7
CDR3: CASSLLAVNTGELFF; DNA: TGCGCCAGCAGCCTACTAGCGGTTAACACCGGGGAGCTGTTTTTT; size: .; D: TRBD2; V: TRBV5-1; J: TRBJ2-2
CDR3: CASSPGTSSQETQYF; DNA: TGTGCCAGCAGCCCGGGGACTAGCAGTCAAGAGACCCAGTACTTC; size: once; D: TRBD2; V: TRBV11-1; J: TRBJ2-5
CDR3: CASSQVGGREQYF; DNA: TGTGCCAGCAGCCAAGTAGGGGGTAGGGAGCAGTACTTC; size: .; D: .; V: TRBV14; J: TRBJ2-7
CDR3: CASSLGSQGLGYTF; DNA: TGTGCCAGCAGTTTAGGGTCACAGGGATTGGGCTACACCTTC; size: .; D: .; V: TRBV27; J: TRBJ1-2
CDR3: CASSQQVFSSPLHF; DNA: TGCGCCAGCAGCCAACAGGTTTTTAGTTCACCCCTCCACTTT; size: few; D: .; V: TRBV4-3; J: TRBJ1-6
CDR3: CAISERGQGALGGELFF; DNA: TGTGCCATCAGTGAGCGGGGACAGGGGGCCCTCGGCGGGGAGCTGTTTTTT; size: few; D: TRBD1; V: TRBV10-3; J: TRBJ2-2
CDR3: CASSLGSGAFDYTF; DNA: TGCGCCAGCAGCTTGGGGAGCGGGGCGTTTGACTACACCTTC; size: .; D: .; V: TRBV5-1; J: TRBJ1-2
CDR3: CATSRTGDWYGYTF; DNA: TGTGCCACCTCTAGGACAGGGGATTGGTATGGCTACACCTTC; size: once; D: TRBD1; V: TRBV10-3; J: TRBJ1-2
CDR3: CASSPRRAALNEKLFF; DNA: TGTGCCAGCAGCCCCCGGCGGGCAGCATTAAATGAAAAACTGTTTTTT; size: few; D: .; V: TRBV7-2; J: TRBJ1-4
CDR3: CASSIPGQHNEKLFF; DNA: TGTGCCAGCAGTATCCCGGGACAGCATAATGAAAAACTGTTTTTT; size: few; D: TRBD1; V: TRBV6-6; J: TRBJ1-4
CDR3: CASSPSRVAGERNQPQHF; DNA: TGTGCCAGCTCTCCAAGCAGGGTTGCGGGGGAGCGCAATCAGCCCCAGCATTTT; size: .; D: .; V: TRBV18; J: TRBJ1-5
CDR3: CASSLEGGSVGETQYF; DNA: TGCGCCAGCAGCTTGGAAGGAGGTTCAGTTGGAGAGACCCAGTACTTC; size: .; D: .; V: TRBV5-1; J: TRBJ2-5
CDR3: CASSSQRGRFGEQFF; DNA: TGTGCCAGCAGTTCTCAGAGGGGGCGCTTCGGGGAGCAGTTCTTC; size: .; D: TRBD1; V: TRBV28; J: TRBJ2-1
CDR3: CASSLGTSGAEQFF; DNA: TGTGCCAGCAGCTTAGGGACTAGCGGGGCAGAGCAGTTCTTC; size: .; D: TRBD2; V: TRBV7-2; J: TRBJ2-1
CDR3: CASSLGQPAYGYTF; DNA: TGCGCCAGCAGCCTAGGACAGCCCGCATATGGCTACACCTTC; size: .; D: .; V: TRBV5-1; J: TRBJ1-2
CDR3: CASSLGTKGEQYF; DNA: TGTGCCAGCAGTTTAGGGACAAAAGGCGAGCAGTACTTC; size: few; D: .; V: TRBV28; J: TRBJ2-7
CDR3: CASSFMNLSYGYTF; DNA: TGTGCCAGCAGCTTCATGAATCTGAGCTATGGCTACACCTTC; size: few; D: .; V: TRBV7-9; J: TRBJ1-2
CDR3: CATVQVRNGEQFF; DNA: TGTGCCACGGTACAGGTACGGAACGGTGAGCAGTTCTTC; size: .; D: .; V: TRBV2; J: TRBJ2-1
CDR3: CASSLRQGPGELFF; DNA: TGTGCCAGCAGCCTCAGACAGGGTCCCGGGGAGCTGTTTTTT; size: .; D: TRBD1; V: TRBV7-2; J: TRBJ2-2
CDR3: CASSLASSRLTEAFF; DNA: TGTGCCAGCAGTTTGGCCTCCTCCCGTCTGACTGAAGCTTTCTTT; size: .; D: .; V: TRBV6-1; J: TRBJ1-1
CDR3: CASSVVLGGAGELFF; DNA: TGTGCCAGCAGCGTAGTTTTGGGGGGGGCCGGGGAGCTGTTTTTT; size: .; D: TRBD2; V: TRBV9; J: TRBJ2-2
CDR3: CASSPLDTQYF; DNA: TGTGCCAGCTCACCTCTGGATACGCAGTATTTT; size: .; D: .; V: TRBV18; J: TRBJ2-3
CDR3: CASSYDRGGTEAFF; DNA: TGTGCCAGCAGCTACGACAGGGGAGGAACTGAAGCTTTCTTT; size: .; D: TRBD1; V: TRBV5-6; J: TRBJ1-1
CDR3: CSGRDFYTEAFF; DNA: TGCAGCGGCAGGGACTTTTACACTGAAGCTTTCTTT; size: .; D: .; V: TRBV29-1; J: TRBJ1-1
CDR3: CASSESSPLAGELFF; DNA: TGCGCCAGCAGTGAGTCAAGCCCCCTAGCCGGGGAGCTGTTTTTT; size: .; D: .; V: TRBV10-2; J: TRBJ2-2
CDR3: CASKRTSGDSSYEQYF; DNA: TGCGCCAGCAAACGGACTAGCGGGGACAGCTCCTACGAGCAGTACTTC; size: .; D: TRBD2; V: TRBV5-1; J: TRBJ2-7
CDR3: CASAPRTGASYEQYF; DNA: TGCGCCAGCGCCCCTCGGACAGGGGCCTCCTACGAGCAGTACTTC; size: .; D: TRBD1; V: TRBV10-2; J: TRBJ2-7
CDR3: CAWTPLRGQYEQYF; DNA: TGTGCCTGGACTCCCCTCCGCGGACAATACGAGCAGTACTTC; size: .; D: .; V: TRBV30; J: TRBJ2-7
CDR3: CASSQEWRAGELFF; DNA: TGTGCCAGCAGCCAAGAGTGGCGGGCCGGGGAGCTGTTTTTT; size: few; D: .; V: TRBV4-2; J: TRBJ2-2
CDR3: CASSIETGYGYTF; DNA: TGTGCCAGTAGTATAGAAACAGGGTACGGCTACACCTTC; size: .; D: .; V: TRBV19; J: TRBJ1-2
CDR3: CASLVVQGAVF; DNA: TGTGCCAGCCTCGTTGTTCAGGGGGCGGTCTTT; size: once; D: TRBD1; V: TRBV6-5; J: TRBJ1-1
CDR3: CASSWPDRAVTEAFF; DNA: TGTGCCAGCAGTTGGCCCGACAGGGCGGTCACTGAAGCTTTCTTT; size: .; D: TRBD1; V: TRBV6-6; J: TRBJ1-1
CDR3: CASSGSPLYGYTF; DNA: TGTGCCAGTTCAGGTTCGCCGCTATATGGCTACACCTTC; size: .; D: .; V: TRBV27; J: TRBJ1-2
CDR3: CASSLGFNRDRNYGYTF; DNA: TGTGCCAGCAGCTTAGGATTCAACCGGGACAGAAACTATGGCTACACCTTC; size: .; D: TRBD1; V: TRBV11-2; J: TRBJ1-2
CDR3: CASSLRWGGVSSYNSPLHF; DNA: TGTGCCAGCAGCTTAAGGTGGGGAGGGGTCAGCTCCTATAATTCACCCCTCCACTTT; size: .; D: .; V: TRBV7-2; J: TRBJ1-6